A selection of T cell receptor beta chains follows, all from one sample in a study of T cell clones after liver transplantation. The table came from immunoSEQ multiplex PCR; TCRdb's copy has only in-frame clones and leaves some out. Altogether roughly 49,000 clones are present, 55% to 85% being singletons, with the ten largest covering just under 10%. The specimen comprised CD4+ T cells from blood, sampled roughly 55 months after liver transplant. Source of these receptors: a human patient who received a liver transplant. The T cells may come from the graft donor. Both conserved end residues are trimmed from each CDR3. The order of the fields is V gene, D gene, CDR3 protein. A D gene is named only where the DNA matches it firmly.

TRBV11-3,-,ASSNGQVNTEAF
TRBV2,-,ASSFEERTGYT
TRBV2,TRBD2,ASSARGGVSTDTQY
TRBV19,TRBD1,ASSKQGEVNTEAF
TRBV4-2,-,ASSQDGDSLNEKLF
TRBV9,-,ASSGRQGLAGNTIY
TRBV2,TRBD1,ASSERTGMSGYT
TRBV7-2,-,ASSLKGQNQPQH
TRBV6-5,-,ASMRNTEAF
TRBV4-1,-,ASSRLELETQY
TRBV5-8,TRBD2,ASSLLAGGRSSYEQY
TRBV18,-,ASSPTSPNEQY
TRBV6-6,TRBD1,ASIEGARHEQY
TRBV6-6,-,ASREQMDGENIQY
TRBV6-5,-,ASSATVVGNQPQH
TRBV29-1,-,SVGGWNQPQH
TRBV19,TRBD1,ASGLGQGADEQY
TRBV5-8,-,ASSFSHREGKF
TRBV5-6,TRBD2,ASSLGPTSGGTDTQY
TRBV30,TRBD2,AWSVGLRTDTQY
TRBV7-8,-,ASSLDRARTVLVRSYEQY
TRBV7-3,-,ASSTGTGELF
TRBV4-2,TRBD2,ASSQQRLAGGYTDTQY
TRBV9,-,ASSVEAGEWGQF